Following are 29 T cell receptor beta chains from one sample sequenced in a study of cytomegalovirus exposure and HLA in healthy donors (dated 2017 in TCRdb). Libraries were prepared through the immunoSEQ multiplex PCR assay. For the multiplex PCR, a mixture combining 60 forward primers for TCR Vbeta segments and 13 reverse primers for TCR Jbeta segments was used. This immuneACCESS table, as held by TCRdb, lists in-frame sequences with V and J called but not all clones. Of the missing ones, under half trace to an unresolved V gene in checked studies; the others have no known cause. Across this sample there are 40,000 to 55,000 clones, with about three quarters seen only once. The ten biggest clones cover about 9.1% of the sample. The specimen sequenced was PBMCs. The receptors come from a woman between 45 and 65 years old in good health and CMV-seronegative.

This chain uses TRBV30 with TRBJ2-7; a possible D gene is TRBD2 (5 bases). V was trimmed by 5 bases and J by 2 bases, leaving 7 bases between them. The CDR3 loop spans 11 amino acids. The V gene's germline CDR1 is GTSNPN and CDR2 SVGIG (reference sequence). CDR3 in amino acids: CAWGLTYEQYF. DNA of the CDR3: TGTGCCTGGGGACTGACCTACGAGCAGTACTTC.

The sample holds a few counts of this clone. V gene TRBV7-9 combines with J gene TRBJ2-1; D unclear. V was clipped by 1 base and J by 5 bases, with 9 bases between them. Germline CDR1 SEHNR, CDR2 FQNEAQ (reference sequence). The CDR3 totals 14 residues. The CDR3 protein is CASSLDSFNNEQFF. CDR3 sequence (DNA): TGTGCCAGCAGCTTAGATTCTTTTAACAATGAGCAGTTCTTC.

This CDR3 is CASRAPGVDYGYTF. In DNA, the CDR3 is TGTGCCAGCCGGGCCCCGGGGGTTGACTATGGCTACACCTTC. This chain joins TRBV28 and TRBJ1-2; D may be TRBD1 (5 bases). V was pared by 8 bases and J by 3 bases, with 16 bases between. The CDR3 runs to 14 residues. From germline, CDR1 is MDHEN and CDR2 SYDVKM.

The chain carries TRBV6-5 and TRBJ2-7, with 7 bases matching TRBD2. The CDR3 covers 16 residues. Germline trimming cut 0 bases from V and 7 bases from J; bases unmatched to any gene: 12. Germline loops: CDR1 MNHEY, CDR2 SVGAGI. The CDR3: CASSYSFGGRAGEQYF. The CDR3 DNA reads as TGTGCCAGCAGTTACTCGTTTGGGGGGAGGGCCGGGGAGCAGTACTTC.

The chain recombines TRBV4-1 with TRBJ2-7, with 12 positions matching TRBD2. In germline, CDR1 is MGHRA, CDR2 YSYEKL. The CDR3 spans 18 residues. J gave up 5 bases and V 0 bases, and 11 bases lay outside the gene matches. The DNA of the CDR3 is TGCGCCAGCAGCCAAGAGGTCCGACTAGCGGGAGATAGTAACGAGCAGTACTTC. This translates into CASSQEVRLAGDSNEQYF.

The CDR3 bases are TGTGCCAGCAGTTACTCTAGACAGGGGGCTTTGTATGGCTACACCTTC. Translating it yields CASSYSRQGALYGYTF. The chain joins TRBV6-5 to TRBJ1-2, with 10 bases aligning to TRBD1. V shed 0 bases, J shed 5 bases, and the junction held 6 bases outside the gene matches. Germline-derived CDR1 and CDR2 are MNHEY and SVGAGI. This CDR3 contains 16 residues.

The table lists this clone with a count of one. The chain recombines TRBV29-1 with TRBJ2-5, with 14 bases lining up with TRBD2. From germline, CDR1 is SQVTM and CDR2 ANQGSEA. The length of the CDR3 is 16 residues. After removal of 7 bases from V and 4 bases from J, the junction contained 11 bases not matched to a gene. The CDR3 coding sequence is TGCAGCGCCTGGGGACTAGCGGGAGTGGGAGGAGAGACCCAGTACTTC. Translated, it gives CSAWGLAGVGGETQYF.

This chain joins TRBV27 and TRBJ2-7, with D possibly TRBD1 on 5 matching bases. Between the trimmed V and J ends, which lost 10 bases and 7 bases, there was a span of 26 bases. The CDR3 is 15 amino acids. Looked up from germline, CDR1 is MNHEY and CDR2 is SMNVEV (reference sequence). CDR3 bases: TGTGCCAACCTAAAATGGGCAGGGTTCCCACTGGAGCAGTACTTC. Amino acids: CANLKWAGFPLEQYF.

This chain uses TRBV19 with TRBJ1-5, with a possible D match to TRBD1 (5 bases). Germline assignment: CDR1 LNHDA and CDR2 SQIVND (reference sequence). V lost 6 bases to trimming and J lost 4 bases, with 10 bases between them. This CDR3 is 13 amino acids long. The CDR3 sequence is CASSKGNNQPQHF. CDR3 nucleotides: TGTGCCAGTAGCAAGGGGAATAATCAGCCCCAGCATTTT.

The chain recombines TRBV6-5 with TRBJ2-5; 9 nucleotides match TRBD1. The junction had 8 bases not matched to a gene; V was cut back by 4 bases and J by 2 bases. Germline V gene lookup returns CDR1 MNHEY and CDR2 SVGAGI. The CDR3 consists of 16 residues. This CDR3 reads CASSSTGGWGQETQYF. DNA for the CDR3: TGTGCCAGCAGTTCCACAGGGGGCTGGGGACAAGAGACCCAGTACTTC.

The chain joins TRBV5-3 to TRBJ2-3; 8 bases are shared with TRBD1. TRBV5-3 carries the ORF label, with uncertain function. The CDR3 totals 18 residues. Trimming at V came to 5 bases and at J to 0 bases, leaving 14 bases not matched to a gene. DNA for the CDR3: TGTGCCAGAAGGTTCGGAGCAGGGGGCGCCTACAGCACAGATACGCAGTATTTT. Amino acids: CARRFGAGGAYSTDTQYF.

DNA for the CDR3: TGTGCCAGCAGTTCGCTCCCCATGACAGTGAACACTGAAGCTTTCTTT. Amino acid sequence: CASSSLPMTVNTEAFF. The chain is built from TRBV27 and TRBJ1-1, with D tentatively TRBD1 (5 bases). CDR1 is MNHEY and CDR2 is SMNVEV in the germline V gene (reference sequence). V gave up 4 bases and J gave up 0 bases, with 15 bases separating them. The length of the CDR3 is 16 residues.

J is TRBJ2-5 and V is TRBV7-6, with TRBD1 matching 10 bases. The CDR3 consists of 14 residues. The J segment lost 5 bases and the V segment lost 5 bases, leaving 5 bases of the junction unmatched. CDR1 is SGHVS, CDR2 FNYEAQ, per germline. The CDR3 DNA is TGTGCCAGCAGCCCCCGGGACAGGGGTGAGACCCAGTACTTC. Translating it yields CASSPRDRGETQYF.

The V call is TRBV7-9, the J call TRBJ2-3; no firm D call. CDR3 length: 13 residues. Germline loops: CDR1 SEHNR, CDR2 FQNEAQ (reference sequence). Trimming cost V 2 bases and J 1 base, with 4 bases left between them. CDR3 nucleotides: TGTGCCAGCAGCTTACAGGGCACAGATACGCAGTATTTT. Translation gives CASSLQGTDTQYF.

This chain joins TRBV27 and TRBJ1-2, with D possibly matching TRBD1 (5 bases). Germline values: CDR1 MNHEY, CDR2 SMNVEV (reference sequence). CDR3 length: 15 residues. With 2 bases removed from V and 4 bases from J, the gap between germline ends came to 14 bases. CDR3: CASSLALDTIYGYTF. The CDR3 nucleotides read TGTGCCAGCAGTTTAGCACTGGACACTATCTATGGCTACACCTTC.

V usage is TRBV18 and J usage is TRBJ2-3; TRBD2 agrees at 11 bases. CDR1 and CDR2 from the germline V gene are KGHSH and LQKENI. The CDR3 totals 16 residues. Trimming at V came to 2 bases and at J to 0 bases, leaving 1 base not matched to a gene. CDR3 in DNA: TGTGCCAGCTCACCAAGACTAGCGGGAAGCACAGATACGCAGTATTTT. Protein product: CASSPRLAGSTDTQYF.

The chain joins TRBV29-1 to TRBJ2-5, with 11 bases fitting TRBD1. With 7 bases clipped from V and 5 bases from J, the junction kept 6 bases outside the gene matches. CDR3 size: 13 residues. Germline loops: CDR1 SQVTM, CDR2 ANQGSEA. The CDR3 here is CSALGQGVETQYF. The CDR3 DNA is TGCAGCGCCCTGGGACAGGGGGTGGAGACCCAGTACTTC.

The chain combines TRBV6-5 with TRBJ2-1; a weak D match, TRBD1 (5 bases). The CDR3 covers 15 residues. V was shortened by 6 bases and J by 0 bases, with 12 bases between the two germline ends. CDR1 is MNHEY, CDR2 SVGAGI, per germline. The CDR3 spells CASSQRGDSYNEQFF. The DNA of the CDR3 is TGTGCCAGCAGCCAAAGGGGTGACTCCTACAATGAGCAGTTCTTC.

V and J are TRBV28 and TRBJ2-1, with 12 bases identical to TRBD2. Trimming removed 2 bases from V and 5 bases from J; junction bases left unmatched: 4. The CDR3 extends over 16 amino acids. The V gene's germline CDR1 is MDHEN and CDR2 SYDVKM. CDR3 nucleotides: TGTGCCAGCAGTTTACTAACTAGCGGGAGGCACAATGAGCAGTTCTTC. Its translation: CASSLLTSGRHNEQFF.

This chain connects TRBV6-5 to TRBJ1-5, with 7 bases that match TRBD1. Trimming took 5 bases from V and 4 from J; bases not matched to a gene: 5. The CDR3 totals 14 residues. Germline V gene sequence: CDR1 MNHEY, CDR2 SVGAGI. CDR3 protein: CASSGQGVNQPQHF. DNA of the CDR3: TGTGCCAGCAGTGGGCAGGGGGTTAATCAGCCCCAGCATTTT.

V is TRBV19 and J is TRBJ2-3; the match to TRBD1 covers 9 bases. The ends lost 3 bases at V and 3 bases at J; junction bases unmatched: 7. Germline CDR1 LNHDA, CDR2 SQIVND (reference sequence). There are 16 residues in the CDR3. CDR3 region: CASSILSGTGTDTQYF. The CDR3, as DNA: TGTGCCAGTAGTATCCTCTCCGGGACAGGGACAGATACGCAGTATTTT.

V gene TRBV19 combines with J gene TRBJ2-3; the match to TRBD1 covers 8 bases. The CDR3 totals 16 residues. V lost 5 bases and J lost 4; bases outside the gene matches: 11. Per germline, CDR1 LNHDA and CDR2 SQIVND (reference sequence). CDR3 region: CASSQIGQGKADTQYF. For the CDR3, the DNA is TGTGCCAGTAGTCAAATCGGACAGGGAAAGGCAGATACGCAGTATTTT.

The chain links TRBV6-5 to TRBJ1-2; D is possibly TRBD1 (5 bases). V shed 5 bases and J shed 7 bases, with 11 bases lying between them. The CDR3 covers 12 residues. Germline lookup yields CDR1 MNHEY and CDR2 SVGAGI. The CDR3 reads CASSRGRGGYTF. CDR3 DNA: TGTGCCAGCAGTCGAGGAAGGGGTGGCTACACCTTC.

The chain is built from TRBV4-3 and TRBJ2-1, with TRBD1 identical over 12 bases. V gave up 1 base and J gave up 12 bases; unmatched junction bases: 10. Germline V gene sequence: CDR1 LGHNA, CDR2 YSLEER. This CDR3 has 16 amino acids. The CDR3: CASSQAPPGTGGLQFF. CDR3 coding DNA: TGCGCCAGCAGCCAAGCCCCTCCCGGGACAGGGGGCTTGCAGTTCTTC.

The chain is built from TRBV2 and TRBJ1-6, with D uncertain. CDR3 length: 12 residues. In germline, CDR1 is SNHLY, CDR2 FYNNEI. Trimming pared 5 bases from V and 10 bases from J, leaving 9 bases between. The CDR3 protein is CASSSLVSPLHF. The CDR3 nucleotides are TGTGCCAGCAGTAGCCTGGTCTCACCCCTCCACTTT.

This chain connects TRBV5-1 to TRBJ2-7; D might be TRBD2 (6 bases). Trimming removed 1 base from V and 3 bases from J, with 14 bases in between. The CDR3 runs 15 residues. From germline, CDR1 is SGHRS and CDR2 YFSETQ. For the CDR3, the DNA is TGCGCCAGCAGCTTGTATGCGGGACGGGACTACGAGCAGTACTTC. It encodes CASSLYAGRDYEQYF.

V and J are TRBV5-1 and TRBJ2-7; 7 bases align to TRBD1. Germline trimming cut 3 bases from V and 6 bases from J; bases unmatched to any gene: 18. Germline V gene data show CDR1 as SGHRS and CDR2 as YFSETQ. The CDR3 extends over 17 amino acids. CDR3 in DNA: TGCGCCAGCAGCTCTTCCCTTACACAGGGGAAATTGGGCGAGCAGTACTTC. Protein sequence: CASSSSLTQGKLGEQYF.

This clone was counted a few times. The chain has TRBV6-5 and TRBJ2-1; possible D gene TRBD2, 5 bases. Germline V gene sequence: CDR1 MNHEY, CDR2 SVGAGI. Trimming removed 7 bases at V and 10 bases at J, with 17 bases between. This CDR3 contains 13 residues. The CDR3 here is CASNSPGSWEQFF. CDR3 nucleotide sequence: TGTGCCAGCAACTCACCGGGATCCTGGGAGCAGTTCTTC.

This chain connects TRBV6-1 to TRBJ1-1, with 8 bases aligning to TRBD1. CDR1 and CDR2 (germline): MNHNS, SASEGT. The CDR3 has 13 amino acids. With V trimmed by 5 bases and J by 8 bases, 7 bases remained unmatched. The CDR3 region has the DNA TGTGCCAGCAGTTTCGGGGACAGGAGAGAAGCTTTCTTT. It specifies CASSFGDRREAFF.